This T cell receptor (beta chain) was sequenced during a study of OX40 agonist ivuxolimab in advanced cancers. For the study at large: Ivuxolimab, an antibody that agonizes OX40 (CD134), was administered to the patients. Hepatocellular carcinoma, melanoma, renal cell or head and neck cancer was diagnosed in the dose-escalation patients. Patients were treated with intravenous ivuxolimab, dosed at 0.01 to 10 mg/kg and infused every 2 weeks.

This table comes from immunoSEQ multiplex PCR, and its TCRdb copy is limited to in-frame clones, with some not included. The sample holds 60,000 or so clones, about 80% seen once. The CDR3 has 13 amino acids. The germline V gene encodes CDR1 KGHSH and CDR2 LQKENI. The V end lost 3 bases, the J end lost 6 bases, and 11 bases lay between the germline ends. The J gene is TRBJ1-1, the V gene TRBV18; D gene ambiguous. The sequences come from CD4+ or CD8+ T cells sorted from blood, collected in a trial of the OX40 agonist ivuxolimab. The sequence came from an adult with an advanced solid tumor such as melanoma, head and neck, liver or kidney cancer. The CDR3 bases are TGTGCCAGCTCACCTTCTTCGGGTTCTGAAGCTTTCTTT. Translating it yields CASSPSSGSEAFF.